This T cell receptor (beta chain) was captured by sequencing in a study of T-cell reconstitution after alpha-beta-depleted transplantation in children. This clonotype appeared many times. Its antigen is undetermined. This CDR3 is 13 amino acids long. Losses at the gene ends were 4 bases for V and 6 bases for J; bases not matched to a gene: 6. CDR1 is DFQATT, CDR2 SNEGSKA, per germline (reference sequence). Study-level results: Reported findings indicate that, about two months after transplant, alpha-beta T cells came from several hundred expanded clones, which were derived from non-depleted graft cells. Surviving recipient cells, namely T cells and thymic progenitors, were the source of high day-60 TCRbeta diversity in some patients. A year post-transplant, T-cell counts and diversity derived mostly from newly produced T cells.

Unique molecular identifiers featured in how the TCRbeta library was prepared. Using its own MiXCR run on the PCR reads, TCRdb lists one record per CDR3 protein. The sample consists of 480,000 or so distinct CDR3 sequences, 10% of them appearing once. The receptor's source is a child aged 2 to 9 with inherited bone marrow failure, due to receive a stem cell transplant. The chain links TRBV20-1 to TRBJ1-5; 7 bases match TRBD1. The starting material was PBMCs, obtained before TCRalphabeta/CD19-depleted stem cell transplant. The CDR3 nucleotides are TGCAGTGCTATTACAGGGGTTATTCAGCCCCAGCATTTT. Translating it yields CSAITGVIQPQHF.